The next 17 T cell receptor beta chains were all read from a single sample in a study of CD8+ T cells in alopecia areata. Treatment specified: oral pan-JAK inhibitor, 5-10 mg twice daily. The authors extracted RNA and reverse transcribed it into cDNA as the sequencing template. Generated by immunoSEQ multiplex PCR, the TCRdb table keeps only in-frame clones and is missing some. The data show about 150,000 clones, 45% to 65% seen once. The material sequenced was CD8+ T cells sorted from blood, taken at week 4, from a patient treated with tofacitinib. The origin of the receptors is a human donor with alopecia areata.

CDR3 DNA: TGTGCCAGCAGCTTAGCGTCGGGACGGCTATCCGCTTCCTATGGCTACACCTTC. As protein: CASSLASGRLSASYGYTF. J is TRBJ1-2 and V is TRBV7-9; TRBD1 might be the D (5 bases). Germline V gives CDR1 SEHNR, CDR2 FQNEAQ (reference sequence). Trimming took off 0 bases at V and 4 bases at J, with 21 bases between the two ends. CDR3 length: 18 amino acids.

This clone has more than one count but fewer than ten. This chain connects TRBV6-5 to TRBJ2-1; D is perhaps TRBD2 (7 bases). The CDR3 contains 15 residues. The V end lost 5 bases, the J end lost 5 bases, and 16 bases lay between the germline ends. The germline gives CDR1 MNHEY, CDR2 SVGAGI. CDR3 sequence: CASSRQAAGDNEQFF. CDR3 sequence (DNA): TGTGCCAGCAGTAGACAGGCTGCGGGAGACAATGAGCAGTTCTTC.

V gene TRBV25-1 combines with J gene TRBJ2-7, with 8 bases fitting TRBD2. Germline trimming cut 6 bases from V and 1 base from J; bases unmatched to any gene: 8. The CDR3 consists of 15 residues. Germline V lookup: CDR1 MGHDK, CDR2 SYGVNS. CDR3 in amino acids: CASSGGDEGSYEQYF. CDR3 DNA sequence: TGTGCCAGCAGCGGGGGGGACGAGGGGTCCTACGAGCAGTACTTC.

The chain uses TRBV14 and TRBJ2-2; D is unresolved. CDR1 SGHDN and CDR2 FVKESK come from the germline V gene. Trimming removed 4 bases from V and 4 bases from J, with 13 bases in between. There are 15 residues in the CDR3. CDR3: CASSLDIRGTGELFF. In DNA, the CDR3 is TGTGCCAGCAGCCTCGACATTCGTGGCACCGGGGAGCTGTTTTTT.

The chain carries TRBV30 and TRBJ2-1, with 12 bases aligning to TRBD2. This CDR3 spans 16 amino acids. The germline CDR1 and CDR2 sequences are GTSNPN and SVGIG (reference sequence). Trimming took 2 bases from V and 3 from J; bases not matched to a gene: 5. Written as DNA, the CDR3 is TGTGCCTGGAGTTTGACTAGCGGGGGTCTCTACAATGAGCAGTTCTTC. Its translation: CAWSLTSGGLYNEQFF.

The chain recombines TRBV30 with TRBJ1-2, with unresolved D. V was shortened by 5 bases and J by 1 base, with 8 bases between the two germline ends. Per germline, CDR1 GTSNPN and CDR2 SVGIG (reference sequence). This CDR3 region has 12 residues. CDR3 in amino acids: CAWSPDNYGYTF. CDR3 coding DNA: TGTGCCTGGTCCCCGGATAACTATGGCTACACCTTC. Together with reference TRBV30 and TRBJ1-2, the CDR3 gives the full variable domain: SQTIHQWPATLVQPVGSPLSLECTVEGTSNPNLYWYRQAAGRGLQLLFYSVGIGQISSEVPQNLSASRPQDRQFILSSKKLLLSDSGFYLCAWSPDNYGYTFGSGTRLTVV.

The gene calls are TRBV7-2 and TRBJ1-1; the D gene is possibly TRBD1 (5 bases). The CDR3 contains 14 residues. The V and J ends lost 0 bases and 1 base respectively, with 6 bases between them. The germline V gene encodes CDR1 SGHTA and CDR2 FQGNSA. CDR3 sequence (DNA): TGTGCCAGCAGCTTAGCCGGGACGAACACTGAAGCTTTCTTT. This gives the protein CASSLAGTNTEAFF.

The gene calls are TRBV15 and TRBJ2-7, with D maybe TRBD1 (5 bases). V dropped 5 bases and J dropped 6 bases, with 17 bases sitting between them. The CDR3 contains 14 residues. CDR1 and CDR2 (germline): LNHNV, YYDKDF (reference sequence). CDR3 nucleotide sequence: TGTGCCACCAGCTGGGGTTTGCAGGGTAGCGAGCAGTACTTC. Translation: CATSWGLQGSEQYF.

This clone was observed a few times. This rearrangement joins TRBV7-9 to TRBJ2-3; no reliable D call. From germline, CDR1 is SEHNR and CDR2 FQNEAQ (reference sequence). V lost 3 bases and J 6 bases, leaving 1 base between the germline ends. The CDR3 loop spans 10 amino acids. DNA for the CDR3: TGTGCCAGCAGCTTGGATACGCAGTATTTT. Encoded protein: CASSLDTQYF.

J is TRBJ2-3 and V is TRBV6-4; tentative D call: TRBD1 (5 bases). This CDR3 contains 14 residues. V lost 4 bases and J lost 1, with 9 bases in between. The V gene's germline CDR1 is MRHNA and CDR2 SNTAGT. In DNA form, the CDR3 reads TGTGCCAGCAGTGGGCAGGGCGGCACAGATACGCAGTATTTT. It codes for CASSGQGGTDTQYF.

The V call is TRBV7-2, the J call TRBJ2-5; 8 bases are shared with TRBD1. Germline CDR1 is SGHTA and CDR2 is FQGNSA. The CDR3 length is 16 residues. Trimming removed 1 base from V and 6 bases from J; junction bases left unmatched: 10. CDR3 DNA sequence: TGTGCCAGCAGCTTAGGCCCCGGGACAGGAAGACAGACCCAGTACTTC. It encodes CASSLGPGTGRQTQYF.

The chain's CDR3 is CSVQRTGTTGELFF. The CDR3 nucleotides read TGCAGCGTTCAGAGAACAGGGACCACCGGGGAGCTGTTTTTT. V is TRBV29-1 and J is TRBJ2-2, with D perhaps TRBD1 (6 bases). The CDR3 sequence is 14 residues long. V lost 5 bases and J lost 4, with 14 bases in between. Germline CDR1 is SQVTM and CDR2 is ANQGSEA.

The V call is TRBV30, the J call TRBJ1-1, with D maybe TRBD1 (5 bases). V gave up 4 bases and J gave up 1 base, with 7 bases separating them. Germline values: CDR1 GTSNPN, CDR2 SVGIG (reference sequence). This CDR3 has 12 amino acids. Here the CDR3 DNA reads TGTGCCTGGAACACAGGGAACACTGAAGCTTTCTTT. This translates into CAWNTGNTEAFF.

This chain connects TRBV2 to TRBJ1-6; D not resolved. The CDR3 length is 15 residues. Trimming stripped 3 bases from V and 0 bases from J, with 6 bases between. Germline CDR1 is SNHLY and CDR2 is FYNNEI. Here the CDR3 DNA reads TGTGCCAGCAGTGACAGTAGCTCCTATAATTCACCCCTCCACTTT. This gives the protein CASSDSSSYNSPLHF.

The V call is TRBV4-1, the J call TRBJ1-1; the match to TRBD1 covers 8 bases. This CDR3 is built from 15 residues. The V gene's germline CDR1 is MGHRA and CDR2 YSYEKL. V lost 1 base to trimming and J lost 5 bases; unmatched junction nucleotides: 6. In DNA form, the CDR3 reads TGCGCCAGCAGCCAAGGGACAGGGTGGAGTACTGAAGCTTTCTTT. Amino acids: CASSQGTGWSTEAFF.

This chain links TRBV4-2 with TRBJ1-2; 10 positions match TRBD1. The CDR3 contains 16 residues. Trimming at V came to 0 bases and at J to 7 bases, leaving 8 bases not matched to a gene. The germline CDR1 and CDR2 sequences are LGHNA and YNFKEQ. The CDR3 loop is CASSQEMTGGAGGYTF. The CDR3 DNA reads as TGTGCCAGCAGCCAAGAAATGACAGGGGGCGCGGGTGGCTACACCTTC.

This clone was seen a handful of times. This sequence joins TRBV13 and TRBJ1-1; D call uncertain. The V end lost 1 base, the J end lost 0 bases, and 12 bases lay between the germline ends. This CDR3 is built from 16 residues. Germline lookup yields CDR1 PRHDT and CDR2 FYEKMQ (reference sequence). The CDR3 nucleotides are TGTGCCAGCAGCTTAGCCGGTAGGGAGATGAACACTGAAGCTTTCTTT. Translating gives CASSLAGREMNTEAFF. Using reference TRBV13 and TRBJ1-1 for the parts outside the CDR3, the full variable domain is AAGVIQSPRHLIKEKRETATLKCYPIPRHDTVYWYQQGPGQDPQFLISFYEKMQSDKGSIPDRFSAQQFSDYHSELNMSSLELGDSALYFCASSLAGREMNTEAFFGQGTRLTVV.